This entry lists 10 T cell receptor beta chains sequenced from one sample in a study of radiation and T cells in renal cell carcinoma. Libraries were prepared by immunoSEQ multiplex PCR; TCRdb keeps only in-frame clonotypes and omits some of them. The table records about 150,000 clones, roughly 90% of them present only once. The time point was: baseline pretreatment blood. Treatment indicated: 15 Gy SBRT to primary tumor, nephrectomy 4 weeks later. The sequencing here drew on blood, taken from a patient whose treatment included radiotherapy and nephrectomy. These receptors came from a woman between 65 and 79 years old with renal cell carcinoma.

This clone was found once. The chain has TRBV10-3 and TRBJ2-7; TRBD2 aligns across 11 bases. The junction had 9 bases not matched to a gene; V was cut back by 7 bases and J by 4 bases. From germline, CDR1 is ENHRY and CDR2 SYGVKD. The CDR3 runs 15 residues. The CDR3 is CAITRGLADSYEQYF. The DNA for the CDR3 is TGTGCCATCACCAGGGGACTAGCGGACTCTTACGAGCAGTACTTC.

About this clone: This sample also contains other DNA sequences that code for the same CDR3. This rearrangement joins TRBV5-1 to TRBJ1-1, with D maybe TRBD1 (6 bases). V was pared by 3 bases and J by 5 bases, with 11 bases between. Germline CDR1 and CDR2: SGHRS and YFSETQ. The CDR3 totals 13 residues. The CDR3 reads CASSWGQGTEAFF. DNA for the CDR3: TGCGCCAGCAGCTGGGGGCAGGGGACTGAAGCTTTCTTT. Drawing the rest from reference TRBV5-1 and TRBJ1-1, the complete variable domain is KAGVTQTPRYLIKTRGQQVTLSCSPISGHRSVSWYQQTPGQGLQFLFEYFSETQRNKGNFPGRFSGRQFSNSRSEMNVSTLELGDSALYLCASSWGQGTEAFFGQGTRLTVV.

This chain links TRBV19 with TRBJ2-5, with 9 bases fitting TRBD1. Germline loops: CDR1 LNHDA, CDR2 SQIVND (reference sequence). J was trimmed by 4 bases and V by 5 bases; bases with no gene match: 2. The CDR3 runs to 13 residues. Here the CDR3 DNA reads TGTGCCAGTAGTGAGACAGGGGGAGAGACCCAGTACTTC. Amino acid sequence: CASSETGGETQYF.

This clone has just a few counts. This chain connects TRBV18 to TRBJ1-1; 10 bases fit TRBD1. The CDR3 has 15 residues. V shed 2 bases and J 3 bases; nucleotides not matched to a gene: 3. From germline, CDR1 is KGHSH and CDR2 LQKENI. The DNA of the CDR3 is TGTGCCAGCTCACCAAGGACAGGGGGTGACACTGAAGCTTTCTTT. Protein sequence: CASSPRTGGDTEAFF.

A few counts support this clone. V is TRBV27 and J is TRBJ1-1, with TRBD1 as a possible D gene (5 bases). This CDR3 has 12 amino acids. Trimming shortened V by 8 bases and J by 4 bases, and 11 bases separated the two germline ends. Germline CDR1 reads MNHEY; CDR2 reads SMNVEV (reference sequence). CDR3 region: CASRTGPTEAFF. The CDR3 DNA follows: TGTGCCAGCCGGACGGGACCCACTGAAGCTTTCTTT.

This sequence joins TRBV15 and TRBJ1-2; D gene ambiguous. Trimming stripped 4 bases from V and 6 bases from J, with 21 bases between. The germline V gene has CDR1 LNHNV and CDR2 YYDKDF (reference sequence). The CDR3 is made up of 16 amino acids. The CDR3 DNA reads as TGTGCCACCAGCACCCAGCCCGGGCCCGAGAGGCATGGCTACACCTTC. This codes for CATSTQPGPERHGYTF. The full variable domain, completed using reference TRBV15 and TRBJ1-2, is DAMVIQNPRYQVTQFGKPVTLSCSQTLNHNVMYWYQQKSSQAPKLLFHYYDKDFNNEADTPDNFQSRRPNTSFCFLDIRSPGLGDTAMYLCATSTQPGPERHGYTFGSGTRLTVV.

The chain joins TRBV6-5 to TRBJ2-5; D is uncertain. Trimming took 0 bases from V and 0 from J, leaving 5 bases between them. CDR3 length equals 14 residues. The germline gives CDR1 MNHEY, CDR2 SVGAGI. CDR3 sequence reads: CASSYSKYQETQYF. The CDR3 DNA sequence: TGTGCCAGCAGTTACTCGAAGTACCAAGAGACCCAGTACTTC.

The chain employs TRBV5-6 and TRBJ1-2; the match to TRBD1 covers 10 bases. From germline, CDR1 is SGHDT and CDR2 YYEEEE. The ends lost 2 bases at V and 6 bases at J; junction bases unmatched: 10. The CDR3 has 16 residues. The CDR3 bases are TGTGCCAGCAGCTTATCCCCGACAGGGGGCGCCCATGGCTACACCTTC. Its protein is CASSLSPTGGAHGYTF.

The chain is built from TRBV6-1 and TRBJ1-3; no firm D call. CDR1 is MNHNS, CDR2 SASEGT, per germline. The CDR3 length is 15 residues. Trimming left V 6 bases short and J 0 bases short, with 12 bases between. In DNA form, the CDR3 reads TGTGCCAGCAGCGGCCAGTTGTCCTCTGGAAACACCATATATTTT. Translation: CASSGQLSSGNTIYF.

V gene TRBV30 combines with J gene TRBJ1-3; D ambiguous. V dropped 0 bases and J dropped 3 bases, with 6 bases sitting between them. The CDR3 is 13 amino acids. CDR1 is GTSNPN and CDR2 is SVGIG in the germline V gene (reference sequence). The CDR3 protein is CAWSVDGGNTIYF. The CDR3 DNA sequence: TGTGCCTGGAGTGTCGACGGTGGAAACACCATATATTTT.